Listed below are T cell receptor beta chains from one sample, sequenced in a study of T cells of healthy individuals. TCRdb re-called the 5' RACE reads through MiXCR, storing one row per CDR3 protein. The table records about 96,000 distinct CDR3 sequences, approximately 15% of them present only once. The receptors derive from a human donor in good health. The CDR3 runs from the conserved cysteine through the conserved F or W. A D gene is named only where the DNA matches it firmly. Clone size is shown for a subset of rows, as once, few, many or a class of expanded clone.

TRBJ2-2	TRBV9	NA	NA	TGTGCCAGCAACTACAGGAACACCGGGGAGCTGTTTTTT	CASNYRNTGELFF
TRBJ2-5	TRBV4-1	NA	TRBD1	TGCGCCAGCAGCCAAAATCCCCTGGACAGGGTGGGAGAGACCCAGTACTTC	CASSQNPLDRVGETQYF
TRBJ1-1	TRBV6-2/TRBV6-3	few	NA	TGTGCCAGCAGTTACAGCTCAGGGGTGTGGACTGAAGCTTTCTTT	CASSYSSGVWTEAFF
TRBJ2-3	TRBV5-4	NA	NA	TGTGCCAGCAGCCTATTTGGGTTCTCAGATACGCAGTATTTT	CASSLFGFSDTQYF
TRBJ2-3	TRBV28	many	NA	TGTGCCAGCAGCCCTGGGGGTGGCACAGATACGCAGTATTTT	CASSPGGGTDTQYF
TRBJ2-5	TRBV7-2	few	NA	TGTGCCAGCAGCTTATTTTCTGTCGGGGGTGAGACCCAGTACTTC	CASSLFSVGGETQYF
TRBJ2-1	TRBV28	few	NA	TGTGCCAGCGGCCTGATCAAGAGCTCCTACAATGAGCAGTTCTTC	CASGLIKSSYNEQFF
TRBJ1-2	TRBV28	NA	TRBD1	TGTGCCAGCGATCCCAGGGGGAACTATGGCTACACCTTC	CASDPRGNYGYTF
TRBJ2-5	TRBV29-1	NA	NA	TGCAGCGGGCAGACGTACCAAGAGACCCAGTACTTC	CSGQTYQETQYF
TRBJ1-5	TRBV20-1	many	TRBD1	TGCAGTGCTAGAGATCCATCGTCCCGGGACAGGGGACTCAGCAATCAGCCCCAGCATTTT	CSARDPSSRDRGLSNQPQHF
TRBJ2-7	TRBV28	many	TRBD1	TGTGCCAGCAGTCGGGACAGCCCTACCTACGAGCAGTACTTC	CASSRDSPTYEQYF
TRBJ1-2	TRBV4-3	NA	NA	TGCGCCAGCAGCCTGATGGGAGGGGAAGGCGGCTACACCTTC	CASSLMGGEGGYTF
TRBJ1-1	TRBV6-6	NA	NA	TGTGCCAGCAGCCAGGGCGAAGCTTTCTTT	CASSQGEAFF
TRBJ1-5	TRBV6-1	few	NA	TGTGCCAGCAGAATAAGAGGGGACAATCAGCCCCAGCATTTT	CASRIRGDNQPQHF
TRBJ2-7	TRBV5-1	once	NA	TGCGCCAGCAGCTTCGACGCCTACGAGCAGTACTTC	CASSFDAYEQYF
TRBJ1-2	TRBV7-8	many	NA	TGTGCCAGCAGCGCACAGACCTCTGGCTATGGCTACACCTTC	CASSAQTSGYGYTF
TRBJ1-2	TRBV29-1	medium-sized	NA	TGCAGCGTTGAAGTGGGGAGGGTTGGCTACACCTTC	CSVEVGRVGYTF
TRBJ1-5	TRBV7-2	NA	TRBD1	TGTGCCAGCAGCTTCCGGGACAGGGGGCCTCAGCCCCAGCATTTT	CASSFRDRGPQPQHF
TRBJ1-3	TRBV15	few	NA	TGTGCCACCAGCAGAGATTTGGAGACGCGGTCTTCAAACACCATATATTTT	CATSRDLETRSSNTIYF
TRBJ1-4	TRBV18	NA	TRBD1	TGTGCCAGCTCTCCCGGACAGGCAACTAATGAAAAACTGTTTTTT	CASSPGQATNEKLFF
TRBJ2-3	TRBV7-2	many	NA	TGTGCCAGCAGCTCTAGTGGGGGAGATACGCAGTATTTT	CASSSSGGDTQYF
TRBJ1-1	TRBV7-2	many	NA	TGTGCCAGCAGCTTCTATGTTCCAGGGGAACCTGAAGCTTTCTTT	CASSFYVPGEPEAFF
TRBJ1-1	TRBV20-1	NA	NA	TGCAGTGCTAGAAGCGGGGGGGAAACTGAAGCTTTCTTT	CSARSGGETEAFF
TRBJ1-1	TRBV5-1	NA	NA	TGCGCCAGCAGCTTGCAGGAGGACACTGAAGCTTTCTTT	CASSLQEDTEAFF
TRBJ1-1	TRBV20-1	NA	NA	TGCAGTGCTAGAGATATGAGAATGACTGAAGCTTTCTTT	CSARDMRMTEAFF
TRBJ2-3	TRBV6-6	many	NA	TGTGCCAGCAGCACACATCTTATCACAGATACGCAGTATTTT	CASSTHLITDTQYF
TRBJ2-1	TRBV30	NA	NA	TGTGCCTGGAGTTGGGGAACGGGGGTAGACGATGAGCAGTTCTTC	CAWSWGTGVDDEQFF
TRBJ1-4	TRBV7-9	few	NA	TGTGCCAGCAGCGGAGGGGCCCCCCGGACTAATGAAAAACTGTTTTTT	CASSGGAPRTNEKLFF